These T cell receptor beta chains were read from a single sample in a study of shared clonotypes between healthy human individuals. The protocol was immunoSEQ multiplex PCR, while the TCRdb copy is restricted to in-frame clones and leaves out a portion. The sample holds about 640,000 clones, 60% to 80% seen once. The sample was memory CD4+ T cells sorted from blood. Source of these receptors: a woman aged 25 to 39 in good health. Each CDR3 is given without its conserved first and last residue. Rows may omit the clone size; those that give it use once, few, many or a size class.

TRBV5-1	few	TRBJ2-1	ASTLDGSYNEQF
TRBV18	.	TRBJ2-2	ASSQTSVANTGELF
TRBV7-2	once	TRBJ1-5	ASSSGTGGNQPQH
TRBV28	.	TRBJ1-3	ASTAGRSSGNTIY
TRBV28	once	TRBJ1-2	ASRGGQGKNYGYT
TRBV7-2	.	TRBJ1-2	ASSFQGATYGYT
TRBV7-9	.	TRBJ1-4	ASSYMGQPTEKLF
TRBV18	once	TRBJ1-4	ASSPRKGLTNEKLF
TRBV18	.	TRBJ2-5	ASSPGFQETQY
TRBV7-2	.	TRBJ2-6	ASSLWPTGSSGANVLT
TRBV6-4	.	TRBJ2-2	ASSVEGESGELF
TRBV28	many	TRBJ1-4	ASSLGGDEKLF
TRBV10-3	.	TRBJ1-1	AISNVQGANTEAF
TRBV28	.	TRBJ2-4	ASSGVGRKAKNIQY
TRBV11-3	.	TRBJ2-1	ASSLEPGTEQF
TRBV28	.	TRBJ1-5	ATIHSSARRNQPQH
TRBV7-9	once	TRBJ2-3	ASSFPGGSATDTQY
TRBV25-1	.	TRBJ2-1	ASSGGQGLLNEQF
TRBV7-3	.	TRBJ1-1	ASSLMGTNTEAF
TRBV28	.	TRBJ2-1	ASSFLRDHNEQF
TRBV29-1	.	TRBJ2-5	SGGHREETQY
TRBV23-1	.	TRBJ1-1	ASSQSPGENTEAF
TRBV4-1	.	TRBJ1-2	ASSQVEGPGDRSGGYT
TRBV28	.	TRBJ2-5	ASSPLAVQETQY
TRBV27	few	TRBJ2-7	ASSPKGQSYEQY
TRBV14	.	TRBJ2-7	ASSQDRKGEQY
TRBV10-1	.	TRBJ2-3	ASSESQGGVYGTDTQY
TRBV27	.	TRBJ1-2	ASSPYQTYGYT
TRBV27	.	TRBJ1-2	ASSFSSNYGYT
TRBV4-2	.	TRBJ2-6	ASSHWTASSGANVLT
TRBV6-1	.	TRBJ1-3	ASSEAAAGNTIY
TRBV7-9	.	TRBJ1-5	ASSLDRGQGLLAQH